One and the same sample provided the 6 T cell receptor beta chains below, sequenced in a study of T cells in localized non-small cell lung cancer. The assay was immunoSEQ multiplex PCR, and TCRdb's table has in-frame clones only and misses some. Counted here are roughly 70,000 clones, roughly nine tenths occurring once; the ten biggest clones make up 20% to 25%. This sample comprised peripheral blood, obtained before any cancer treatment. All receptors derive from a male donor aged 60 or older with stage III squamous cell lung carcinoma.

The CDR3 sequence is CASSLGVVIGGYTF. The CDR3 DNA reads TGTGCCAGCAGCTTGGGTGTTGTAATCGGCGGCTACACCTTC. The V call is TRBV5-6, the J call TRBJ1-2; D unresolved. Germline values: CDR1 SGHDT, CDR2 YYEEEE. V lost 0 bases and J lost 8, with 14 bases in between. The CDR3 is made up of 14 amino acids.

The rearrangement joins TRBV7-8 to TRBJ1-5; D not certain. The V and J ends lost 3 bases and 7 bases respectively, with 10 bases between them. Germline V gene data show CDR1 as SGHVS and CDR2 as FQNEAQ. The CDR3 totals 13 residues. The CDR3 loop reads CASSFKGGQPQHF. Written as DNA, the CDR3 is TGTGCCAGCAGCTTCAAGGGTGGCCAGCCCCAGCATTTT.

The rearrangement uses TRBV5-1 and TRBJ1-6; tentative D call: TRBD1 (6 bases). From germline, CDR1 is SGHRS and CDR2 YFSETQ. V gave up 4 bases and J gave up 6 bases, with 17 bases separating them. This CDR3 contains 16 residues. The CDR3, as DNA: TGCGCCAGCAGCCCTTCGGGGCAGGGGATTAATTCACCCCTCCACTTT. Its protein product is CASSPSGQGINSPLHF.

This chain connects TRBV18 to TRBJ2-7, with 9 bases identical to TRBD1. CDR3 length equals 14 residues. Looked up from germline, CDR1 is KGHSH and CDR2 is LQKENI. The V segment lost 5 bases and the J segment 6 bases; nucleotides outside the gene matches: 8. The CDR3 DNA reads as TGTGCCAGCTCAGCCTTGGACAGGGGAACCGAGCAGTACGTC. Its protein is CASSALDRGTEQYV.

V is TRBV5-4 and J is TRBJ1-2, with 10 nucleotides matching TRBD1. V lost 4 bases to trimming and J lost 8 bases; unmatched junction nucleotides: 5. This CDR3 comprises 13 residues. Per germline, CDR1 SGHNT and CDR2 YYREEE (reference sequence). The CDR3 DNA is TGTGCCAGCAGCCGACAGGGGGCATGGGGCTACACCTTC. It translates to CASSRQGAWGYTF.

This clone showed up just once. V gene TRBV5-6 combines with J gene TRBJ2-3; D is possibly TRBD1 or TRBD2 (5 bases each). Per the germline V gene, CDR1 is SGHDT and CDR2 is YYEEEE. The CDR3 sequence is 16 residues long. Trimming pared 4 bases from V and 2 bases from J, leaving 17 bases between. The CDR3 loop reads CASSASPGPITDTQYF. The CDR3 DNA reads TGTGCCAGCAGCGCCTCTCCGGGACCGATCACAGATACGCAGTATTTT.